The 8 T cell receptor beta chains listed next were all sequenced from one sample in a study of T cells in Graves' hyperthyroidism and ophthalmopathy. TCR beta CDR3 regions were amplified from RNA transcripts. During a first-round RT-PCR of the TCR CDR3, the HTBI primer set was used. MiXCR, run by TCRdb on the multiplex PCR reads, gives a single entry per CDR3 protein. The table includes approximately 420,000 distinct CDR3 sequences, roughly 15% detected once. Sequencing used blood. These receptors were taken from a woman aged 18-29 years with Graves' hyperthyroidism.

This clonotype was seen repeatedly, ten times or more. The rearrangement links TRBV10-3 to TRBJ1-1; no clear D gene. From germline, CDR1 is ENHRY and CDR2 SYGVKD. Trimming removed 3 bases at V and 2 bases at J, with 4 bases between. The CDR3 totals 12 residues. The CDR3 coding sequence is TGTGCCATCAGTGACCGCAACACTGAAGCTTTCTTT. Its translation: CAISDRNTEAFF.

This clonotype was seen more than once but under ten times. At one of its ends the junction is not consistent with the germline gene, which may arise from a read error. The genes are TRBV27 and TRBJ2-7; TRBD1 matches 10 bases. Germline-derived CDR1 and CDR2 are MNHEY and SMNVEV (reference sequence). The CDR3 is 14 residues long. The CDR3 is CVSSYMDRGAEQYF. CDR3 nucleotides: TGTGTCAGCAGTTACATGGACAGGGGGGCCGAGCAGTACTTC.

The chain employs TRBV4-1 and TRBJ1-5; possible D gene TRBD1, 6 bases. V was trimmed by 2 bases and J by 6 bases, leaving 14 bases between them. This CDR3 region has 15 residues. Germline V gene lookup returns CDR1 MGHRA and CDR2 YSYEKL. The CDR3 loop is CASSQIVGGRQPQHF. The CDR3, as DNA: TGCGCCAGCAGCCAAATCGTGGGGGGCCGTCAGCCCCAGCATTTT.

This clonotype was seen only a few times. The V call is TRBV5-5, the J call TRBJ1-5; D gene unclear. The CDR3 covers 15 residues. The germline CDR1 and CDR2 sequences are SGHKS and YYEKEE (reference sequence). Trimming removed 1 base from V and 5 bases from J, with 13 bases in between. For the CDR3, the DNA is TGTGCCAGCAGCTTGTTGGGAGGCGGAGATCAGCCCCAGCATTTT. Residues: CASSLLGGGDQPQHF.

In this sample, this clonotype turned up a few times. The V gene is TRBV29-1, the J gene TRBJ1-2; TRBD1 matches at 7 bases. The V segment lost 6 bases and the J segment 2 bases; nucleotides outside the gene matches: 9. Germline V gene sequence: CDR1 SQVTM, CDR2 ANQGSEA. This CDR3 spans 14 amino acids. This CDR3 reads CSVSLGQRNYGYTF. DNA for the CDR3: TGCAGCGTATCTCTGGGACAGAGGAACTATGGCTACACCTTC.

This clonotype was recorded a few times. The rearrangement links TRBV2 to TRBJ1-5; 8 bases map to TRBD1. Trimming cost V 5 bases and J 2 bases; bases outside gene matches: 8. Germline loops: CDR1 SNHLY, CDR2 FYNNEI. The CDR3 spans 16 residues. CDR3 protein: CASSTRTGNGNQPQHF. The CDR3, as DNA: TGTGCCAGCAGTACCCGGACAGGGAATGGCAATCAGCCCCAGCATTTT.

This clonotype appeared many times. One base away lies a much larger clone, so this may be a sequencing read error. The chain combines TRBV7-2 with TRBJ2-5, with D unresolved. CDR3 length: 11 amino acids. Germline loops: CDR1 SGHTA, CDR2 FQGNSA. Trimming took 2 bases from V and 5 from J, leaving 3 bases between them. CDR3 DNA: TGTGCCAGCAGCTTAATTGAGACCCAGTACTTC. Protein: CASSLIETQYF.

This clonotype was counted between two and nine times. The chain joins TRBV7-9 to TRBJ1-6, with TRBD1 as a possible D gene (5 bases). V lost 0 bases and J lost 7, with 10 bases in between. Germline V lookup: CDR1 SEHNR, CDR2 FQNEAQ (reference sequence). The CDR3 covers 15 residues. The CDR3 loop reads CASSLATGLNSPLHF. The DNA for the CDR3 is TGTGCCAGCAGCTTAGCAACAGGACTCAATTCACCCCTCCACTTT.